A single T cell receptor (beta chain) is shown here with its context. TCRdb reprocessed the RACE reads via MiXCR and lists one record per CDR3 protein. The sample holds about 120,000 distinct CDR3 sequences, approximately 15% seen once. Germline CDR1 reads SGHVS; CDR2 reads FNYEAQ. CDR3 length: 16 residues. The V and J ends lost 1 base and 4 bases respectively, with 15 bases between them. This entry belongs to a study of human T cells and chemical hapten exposure. At the level of the study: Across the whole study, which lasted around 26 weeks, patients were given diphenylcyclopropenone on the scalp once a week. Women made up most patients, who had alopecia areata, totalis or universalis.

Time point noted: pre-sensitization, week 0. Treatment specified: therapeutic diphenylcyclopropenone sensitization with weekly scalp DPC. Sequenced material: whole blood, taken in connection with sensitization to the hapten diphenylcyclopropenone (DPC). The rearrangement links TRBV7-6 to TRBJ2-3; weak D call: TRBD1 (6 bases). This receptor was obtained from a woman between 18 and 30 years old with alopecia areata. Some clones in this sample may be carry-over from other donors' samples. The CDR3 region is CASSLGRRGGPDTQYF. The CDR3 region has the DNA TGTGCCAGCAGCTTAGGGCGCAGGGGCGGTCCAGATACGCAGTATTTT. The full variable domain, completed using reference TRBV7-6 and TRBJ2-3, is GAGVSQSPRYKVTKRGQDVALRCDPISGHVSLYWYRQALGQGPEFLTYFNYEAQQDKSGLPNDRFSAERPEGSISTLTIQRTEQRDSAMYRCASSLGRRGGPDTQYFGPGTRLTVL.